The 3 T cell receptor beta chains below all came from one sample that was sequenced in a study of T-cell memory formation after mild COVID-19. TCRdb re-called the 5' RACE reads with MiXCR, one entry per CDR3 protein. This sample has some 120,000 distinct CDR3 sequences, with approximately 15% found just once. Sample: PBMCs or a T cell subset sorted from them (not recorded which). These receptors all come from an adult woman who had mild COVID-19 (a few samples of this study predate the infection). Cell type and time point are not known.

The chain links TRBV20-1 to TRBJ2-1; 11 bases agree with TRBD2. Germline V gene sequence: CDR1 DFQATT, CDR2 SNEGSKA (reference sequence). The V and J ends lost 5 bases and 9 bases, in that order; junction bases with no gene match: 9. CDR3 length: 14 residues. The CDR3 reads CSAFGTSGRGEQFF. The CDR3 nucleotides are TGCAGTGCTTTTGGGACTAGCGGAAGAGGTGAGCAGTTCTTC.

The chain recombines TRBV9 with TRBJ2-7; D gene unclear. V was trimmed by 9 bases and J by 7 bases, leaving 14 bases between them. The CDR3 covers 11 residues. Germline V lookup: CDR1 SGDLS, CDR2 YYNGEE. CDR3 residues: CAKTRSLEQYF. The CDR3 region has the DNA TGTGCCAAGACAAGATCCCTGGAGCAGTACTTC.

CDR3 in amino acids: CASSFGTQTETQYF. CDR3 DNA sequence: TGTGCCAGCAGCTTCGGGACTCAGACAGAGACCCAGTACTTC. The V call is TRBV7-9, the J call TRBJ2-5; possible D gene TRBD2, 6 bases. Germline loops: CDR1 SEHNR, CDR2 FQNEAQ (reference sequence). V was trimmed by 3 bases and J by 4 bases, leaving 12 bases between them. The CDR3 loop spans 14 amino acids.